This entry lists 22 T cell receptor beta chains sequenced from one sample in a study of Ad26.COV2.S vaccination and SARS-CoV-2 variants. The table came from immunoSEQ multiplex PCR; TCRdb's copy has only in-frame clones and leaves some out. The table records around 86,000 clones, about four fifths of them present only once. The source was peripheral blood, collected after recovery from COVID-19. Every receptor here comes from a human donor who had recovered from COVID-19.

V gene TRBV15 combines with J gene TRBJ1-4; 11 bases line up with TRBD1. CDR1 is LNHNV, CDR2 YYDKDF, per germline (reference sequence). V shed 2 bases, J shed 8 bases, and the junction held 4 bases outside the gene matches. The CDR3 covers 15 residues. The CDR3 DNA sequence: TGTGCCACCAGCAGATGGGACAGGGGGGAGGAAAAACTGTTTTTT. The encoded protein is CATSRWDRGEEKLFF.

The chain has TRBV6-5 and TRBJ1-1, with D hard to call. CDR1 and CDR2 from the germline V gene are MNHEY and SVGAGI. Trimming left V 5 bases short and J 0 bases short, with 7 bases between. The CDR3 has 13 amino acids. The CDR3 is CASSRTMNTEAFF. The CDR3 nucleotides read TGTGCCAGCAGTCGAACGATGAACACTGAAGCTTTCTTT.

This chain links TRBV6-5 with TRBJ2-5; D gene uncertain. This CDR3 has 13 amino acids. Germline lookup yields CDR1 MNHEY and CDR2 SVGAGI. Trimming removed 7 bases at V and 1 base at J, with 10 bases between. CDR3 sequence: CASKGRTQETQYF. The CDR3 coding sequence is TGTGCCAGCAAGGGCAGGACCCAAGAGACCCAGTACTTC.

The rearrangement uses TRBV9 and TRBJ1-6, with 9 positions matching TRBD1. V trimming: 0 bases; J trimming: 8 bases; junction bases outside the gene matches: 3. CDR3 length equals 15 residues. Per the germline V gene, CDR1 is SGDLS and CDR2 is YYNGEE. The CDR3 sequence is CASSVAGDRDSPLHF. Here the CDR3 DNA reads TGTGCCAGCAGCGTAGCAGGGGACAGGGATTCACCCCTCCACTTT.

The chain has TRBV28 and TRBJ1-2; D gene uncertain. From germline, CDR1 is MDHEN and CDR2 SYDVKM. The length of the CDR3 is 17 residues. The V and J ends lost 5 bases and 4 bases respectively, with 23 bases between them. CDR3 amino acids: CASSPPPGMGWGYGYTF. The CDR3 DNA reads as TGTGCCAGCAGTCCCCCCCCGGGCATGGGTTGGGGCTATGGCTACACCTTC.

The gene calls are TRBV6-2 or TRBV6-3 and TRBJ2-7; 7 positions agree with TRBD2. The CDR3 totals 18 residues. From germline, CDR1 is MNHEY and CDR2 SVGEGT. V was clipped by 0 bases and J by 6 bases; unmatched bases: 17. CDR3 nucleotide sequence: TGTGCCAGCAGTTACTCGCGGCCAAGGGCGGGAGTCCTTGGCGAGCAGTACTTC. This codes for CASSYSRPRAGVLGEQYF.

The chain uses TRBV27 and TRBJ1-1; D gene ambiguous. The length of the CDR3 is 12 residues. Germline CDR1 is MNHEY and CDR2 is SMNVEV (reference sequence). CDR3 bases: TGTGTGGCAATGCGGGGGAACACTGAAGCTTTCTTT. Its protein product is CVAMRGNTEAFF.

This sequence joins TRBV2 and TRBJ1-2, with D uncertain. The CDR3 covers 15 residues. CDR1 is SNHLY, CDR2 FYNNEI, per germline. V was shortened by 5 bases and J by 1 base, with 14 bases between the two germline ends. CDR3 in amino acids: CASSLQESGNYGYTF. The CDR3 region has the DNA TGTGCCAGCAGTCTACAAGAGTCGGGTAACTATGGCTACACCTTC.

This sequence joins TRBV7-3 and TRBJ2-1, with 8 bases identical to TRBD1. V gave up 5 bases and J gave up 2 bases; unmatched junction bases: 5. Per the germline V gene, CDR1 is SGHTA and CDR2 is FQGTGA. The CDR3 runs to 15 residues. The CDR3 DNA reads as TGTGCCAGCAGCCCCCTGACAGGGGCCTACAATGAGCAGTTCTTC. Translating it yields CASSPLTGAYNEQFF.

The table lists this clone with many counts. This rearrangement joins TRBV19 to TRBJ1-5, with D possibly TRBD1 on 5 matching bases. Germline assignment: CDR1 LNHDA and CDR2 SQIVND (reference sequence). The CDR3 runs 14 residues. V lost 4 bases to trimming and J lost 3 bases, with 10 bases between them. The CDR3 DNA sequence: TGTGCCAGTAGTACAACAGGACCCAATCAGCCCCAGCATTTT. Translation: CASSTTGPNQPQHF.

This rearrangement joins TRBV6-2 or TRBV6-3 to TRBJ2-1; no reliable D call. CDR1 is MNHEY and CDR2 is SVGEGT in the germline V gene. CDR3 length equals 17 residues. V lost 5 bases and J 0 bases, leaving 17 bases between the germline ends. Written as DNA, the CDR3 is TGTGCCAGCAGTCCAGTTGGGTGGGGTAGCTCCTACAATGAGCAGTTCTTC. Translated, it gives CASSPVGWGSSYNEQFF.

This clone turned up a few times. The V gene is TRBV28, the J gene TRBJ1-5; the match to TRBD1 covers 7 bases. The CDR3 extends over 13 amino acids. Germline V gene sequence: CDR1 MDHEN, CDR2 SYDVKM. The junction had 3 bases not matched to a gene; V was cut back by 6 bases and J by 4 bases. CDR3 loop: CASRKQGNQPQHF. The CDR3 DNA is TGTGCCAGCAGGAAACAGGGGAATCAGCCCCAGCATTTT.

The rearrangement uses TRBV7-8 and TRBJ1-5; D possibly corresponds to TRBD1 (5 bases). Looked up from germline, CDR1 is SGHVS and CDR2 is FQNEAQ. Trimming shortened V by 6 bases and J by 9 bases, and 18 bases separated the two germline ends. CDR3 length: 14 amino acids. The CDR3 DNA follows: TGTGCCAGCAGGTTCGGGACTCTCAACTCGCCCCAGCATTTT. It codes for CASRFGTLNSPQHF.

CDR3 DNA: TGTGCCAGCAGTTTAAGGCAGGAGGGCTACACCTTC. The encoded protein is CASSLRQEGYTF. The chain combines TRBV28 with TRBJ1-2; D is ambiguous. V was pared by 2 bases and J by 8 bases, with 9 bases between. In germline, CDR1 is MDHEN, CDR2 SYDVKM. This CDR3 contains 12 residues.

The chain joins TRBV6-2 or TRBV6-3 to TRBJ1-6; the match to TRBD1 covers 7 bases. From germline, CDR1 is MNHEY and CDR2 SVGEGT. Trimming removed 5 bases from V and 6 bases from J; junction bases left unmatched: 4. This CDR3 region has 14 residues. CDR3 protein: CASSPGQINSPLHF. The CDR3 region has the DNA TGTGCCAGCAGTCCGGGACAGATTAATTCACCCCTCCACTTT.

The chain employs TRBV6-5 and TRBJ2-1; TRBD1 matches 9 bases. V dropped 7 bases and J dropped 7; count of bases not matched to a gene: 5. From germline, CDR1 is MNHEY and CDR2 SVGAGI. The CDR3 has 13 residues. The CDR3 sequence: CASMGQGRNEQFF. The CDR3 DNA sequence: TGTGCCAGCATGGGACAGGGAAGGAATGAGCAGTTCTTC.

The V and J genes are TRBV4-1 and TRBJ2-1; 9 bases align to TRBD2. V shed 2 bases, J shed 7 bases, and the junction held 9 bases outside the gene matches. The CDR3 runs to 16 residues. Germline CDR1 is MGHRA and CDR2 is YSYEKL. The CDR3 reads CASSQTLAGARNEQFF. In nucleotides, the CDR3 is TGCGCCAGCAGCCAAACCTTAGCGGGAGCGAGGAATGAGCAGTTCTTC.

The chain has TRBV4-1 and TRBJ1-6; D is uncertain. The CDR3 is 15 amino acids. Germline V gene lookup returns CDR1 MGHRA and CDR2 YSYEKL. Trimming pared 0 bases from V and 7 bases from J, leaving 10 bases between. CDR3 sequence reads: CASSQEGPFNSPLHF. DNA of the CDR3: TGCGCCAGCAGCCAAGAAGGACCCTTCAATTCACCCCTCCACTTT.

This clone was seen only a few times. The rearrangement uses TRBV18 and TRBJ2-3; 14 nucleotides align to TRBD2. Germline CDR1 KGHSH, CDR2 LQKENI. The V segment lost 5 bases and the J segment 1 base; nucleotides outside the gene matches: 2. The CDR3 has 16 residues. CDR3 protein: CASSEGLAGGTDTQYF. For the CDR3, the DNA is TGTGCCAGCTCAGAGGGACTAGCGGGAGGCACAGATACGCAGTATTTT. The whole variable domain, filled in from reference TRBV18 and TRBJ2-3, reads NAGVMQNPRHLVRRRGQEARLRCSPMKGHSHVYWYRQLPEEGLKFMVYLQKENIIDESGMPKERFSAEFPKEGPSILRIQQVVRGDSAAYFCASSEGLAGGTDTQYFGPGTRLTVL.

The chain links TRBV7-9 to TRBJ2-1; tentatively, D is TRBD2 (6 bases). Trimming removed 0 bases from V and 8 bases from J, with 11 bases in between. Germline assignment: CDR1 SEHNR and CDR2 FQNEAQ (reference sequence). The length of the CDR3 is 14 residues. This chain's CDR3 is CASSLATSTDEQFF. For the CDR3, the DNA is TGTGCCAGCAGCTTAGCGACTAGTACCGATGAGCAGTTCTTC.

The chain carries TRBV11-2 and TRBJ2-2; D call uncertain. This CDR3 is 14 amino acids long. The V gene lost 2 bases and the J gene lost 1 base, with 5 bases spanning the gap. From germline, CDR1 is SGHAT and CDR2 FQNNGV. CDR3 loop: CASSLLGNTGELFF. CDR3 coding DNA: TGTGCCAGCAGCTTATTAGGGAACACCGGGGAGCTGTTTTTT. Looking up the rest from reference TRBV11-2 and TRBJ2-2 gives the full variable domain: EAGVAQSPRYKIIEKRQSVAFWCNPISGHATLYWYQQILGQGPKLLIQFQNNGVVDDSQLPKDRFSAERLKGVDSTLKIQPAKLEDSAVYLCASSLLGNTGELFFGEGSRLTVL.

In nucleotides, the CDR3 is TGTGCCAGCAGCTTAGGGCTGAGGGTAACTGAAGCTTTCTTT. This translates into CASSLGLRVTEAFF. The chain carries TRBV7-2 and TRBJ1-1; D is unresolved. The CDR3 spans 14 residues. Germline V gene data show CDR1 as SGHTA and CDR2 as FQGNSA. Trimming left V 1 base short and J 5 bases short, with 11 bases between.